The rows below give T cell receptor beta chains drawn from one sample of a study of T cell responses to AZD1222 COVID-19 vaccine. The data were produced by immunoSEQ multiplex PCR, yet TCRdb's version contains in-frame clones alone and is incomplete. Here the sample spans 40,000 to 55,000 clones, 80% being singletons. The input for sequencing was peripheral blood, taken on day 0 of AZD1222 vaccination. All receptors come from an adult in good health. Each CDR3 is given with its conserved first and last residue. The D gene is left open where the match is weak. A clone size is listed for some rows: how often the clone was seen (once, few, many), or a class if it is expanded.

CDR3 length: 15
J gene: TRBJ2-5
D gene: .
clone size: .
V gene: TRBV9
CDR3 DNA: TGTGCCAGCAGCGTAGATCCGACGGAGGAAGAGACCCAGTACTTC
CDR3 protein: CASSVDPTEEETQYF

CDR3 length: 14
J gene: TRBJ1-1
D gene: .
clone size: few
V gene: TRBV7-3
CDR3 DNA: TGTGCCAGCAGTCCCCTAGGTAAGAACACTGAAGCTTTCTTT
CDR3 protein: CASSPLGKNTEAFF

CDR3 length: 15
J gene: TRBJ2-1
D gene: TRBD2
clone size: .
V gene: TRBV3-1/TRBV3-2
CDR3 DNA: TGTGCCAGCAGCCAAAGCGGAGCGGGGGTGGCTGAGCAGTTCTTC
CDR3 protein: CASSQSGAGVAEQFF

CDR3 length: 14
J gene: TRBJ1-2
D gene: .
clone size: .
V gene: TRBV2
CDR3 DNA: TGTGCCAGCAGTCCTTCAGGGTCTAACTATGGCTACACCTTC
CDR3 protein: CASSPSGSNYGYTF

CDR3 length: 14
J gene: TRBJ1-2
D gene: .
clone size: .
V gene: TRBV6-5
CDR3 DNA: TGTGCCAGCAGTTACTCAATACGGGGGTTGAGCTACACCTTC
CDR3 protein: CASSYSIRGLSYTF

CDR3 length: 13
J gene: TRBJ1-2
D gene: .
clone size: .
V gene: TRBV7-2
CDR3 DNA: TGTGCCACCCTAATTGGTCCACTCTATGGCTACACCTTC
CDR3 protein: CATLIGPLYGYTF

CDR3 length: 16
J gene: TRBJ2-2
D gene: TRBD1
clone size: .
V gene: TRBV28
CDR3 DNA: TGTGCCAGCAGTTCTGGGGACAGTCAGTACACCGGGGAGCTGTTTTTT
CDR3 protein: CASSSGDSQYTGELFF

CDR3 length: 14
J gene: TRBJ2-3
D gene: TRBD1
clone size: once
V gene: TRBV28
CDR3 DNA: TGTGCCAGCAGTTCGGGACAGGCCACAGATACGCAGTATTTT
CDR3 protein: CASSSGQATDTQYF

CDR3 length: 16
J gene: TRBJ2-2
D gene: TRBD2
clone size: few
V gene: TRBV24-1
CDR3 DNA: TGTGCCACCAGTGATTTGCCCAGGACTAGCCCCGGGGAGCTGTTTTTT
CDR3 protein: CATSDLPRTSPGELFF

CDR3 length: 13
J gene: TRBJ1-1
D gene: .
clone size: .
V gene: TRBV29-1
CDR3 DNA: TGCAGCGTTTCGGGCAGCCCCTACACTGAAGCTTTCTTT
CDR3 protein: CSVSGSPYTEAFF

CDR3 length: 16
J gene: TRBJ1-3
D gene: .
clone size: .
V gene: TRBV5-1
CDR3 DNA: TGCGCCAGCAGCTTGGCCGGCCTTGACAGAGGAAACACCATATATTTT
CDR3 protein: CASSLAGLDRGNTIYF

CDR3 length: 14
J gene: TRBJ2-7
D gene: TRBD2
clone size: .
V gene: TRBV28
CDR3 DNA: TGTGCCAGCAGCCTGGGACTAGCGGCCTACGAGCAGTACTTC
CDR3 protein: CASSLGLAAYEQYF

CDR3 length: 15
J gene: TRBJ1-3
D gene: .
clone size: .
V gene: TRBV7-9
CDR3 DNA: TGTGCCAGCAGCTTAGGTGGTGCAGAGGTGAACACCATATATTTT
CDR3 protein: CASSLGGAEVNTIYF

CDR3 length: 17
J gene: TRBJ1-6
D gene: .
clone size: .
V gene: TRBV5-1
CDR3 DNA: TGCGCCAGCAGCTTGGGAGGTGGGAGCTCCTATAATTCACCCCTCCACTTT
CDR3 protein: CASSLGGGSSYNSPLHF

CDR3 length: 13
J gene: TRBJ1-2
D gene: .
clone size: .
V gene: TRBV4-1
CDR3 DNA: TGCGCCAGCAGCCAAGACAGGGACCGACGATACACCTTC
CDR3 protein: CASSQDRDRRYTF

CDR3 length: 15
J gene: TRBJ1-6
D gene: TRBD1
clone size: .
V gene: TRBV19
CDR3 DNA: TGTGCCAGTAGTCCCTCCGGGACAGGGAGATCACCCCTCCACTTT
CDR3 protein: CASSPSGTGRSPLHF

CDR3 length: 14
J gene: TRBJ2-7
D gene: TRBD1
clone size: .
V gene: TRBV6-1
CDR3 DNA: TGTGCCAGCAGTGAACAGGGGGCAGTAGGTGAGCAGTACTTC
CDR3 protein: CASSEQGAVGEQYF

CDR3 length: 14
J gene: TRBJ2-3
D gene: .
clone size: .
V gene: TRBV7-2
CDR3 DNA: TGTGCCAGCAGCTTGCCAGGGGCCACAGATACGCAGTATTTT
CDR3 protein: CASSLPGATDTQYF

CDR3 length: 15
J gene: TRBJ2-7
D gene: .
clone size: .
V gene: TRBV25-1
CDR3 DNA: TGTGCCAGCAGCGACCCCGGGACATTAAGCGGCGAGCAGTACTTC
CDR3 protein: CASSDPGTLSGEQYF

CDR3 length: 13
J gene: TRBJ1-2
D gene: TRBD1
clone size: .
V gene: TRBV5-1
CDR3 DNA: TGCGCCAGCAGCCAACAGGGGACCTATGGCTACACCTTC
CDR3 protein: CASSQQGTYGYTF

CDR3 length: 11
J gene: TRBJ1-1
D gene: .
clone size: .
V gene: TRBV19
CDR3 DNA: TGTGCCAGTGAGGGATCTGTTGAAGCTTTCTTT
CDR3 protein: CASEGSVEAFF

CDR3 length: 18
J gene: TRBJ2-3
D gene: .
clone size: .
V gene: TRBV14
CDR3 DNA: TGTGCCAGCAGTACTCTCCCCAGTGGTCCGGGGACGACAGATACGCAGTATTTT
CDR3 protein: CASSTLPSGPGTTDTQYF

CDR3 length: 14
J gene: TRBJ2-1
D gene: .
clone size: few
V gene: TRBV6-6
CDR3 DNA: TGTGCCAGCAGTCCAGGCCAATTCAACAATGAGCAGTTCTTC
CDR3 protein: CASSPGQFNNEQFF

CDR3 length: 15
J gene: TRBJ1-2
D gene: .
clone size: .
V gene: TRBV12-1
CDR3 DNA: TGTGCCAGCAGCTCCCTAACCTCAGGGGGCGGTGGCTACACCTTC
CDR3 protein: CASSSLTSGGGGYTF

CDR3 length: 18
J gene: TRBJ1-3
D gene: TRBD1
clone size: once
V gene: TRBV11-2
CDR3 DNA: TGTGCCAGCAGCACCCGGGACAGGGGAGCGGACTCTGGAAACACCATATATTTT
CDR3 protein: CASSTRDRGADSGNTIYF

CDR3 length: 15
J gene: TRBJ1-3
D gene: TRBD1
clone size: medium-sized
V gene: TRBV7-2
CDR3 DNA: TGTGCCAGCAGCCCCGGACAGGGTCCTGGAAACACCATATATTTT
CDR3 protein: CASSPGQGPGNTIYF

CDR3 length: 15
J gene: TRBJ2-6
D gene: .
clone size: .
V gene: TRBV30
CDR3 DNA: TGTGCCTGGATACCGGACACCTCTGGGGCCAACGTCCTGACTTTC
CDR3 protein: CAWIPDTSGANVLTF

CDR3 length: 14
J gene: TRBJ2-1
D gene: .
clone size: once
V gene: TRBV4-2
CDR3 DNA: TGTGCCAGCAGCCCATACTATTCGGGATTTGAGCAGTTCTTC
CDR3 protein: CASSPYYSGFEQFF

CDR3 length: 17
J gene: TRBJ2-2
D gene: .
clone size: .
V gene: TRBV19
CDR3 DNA: TGTGCCAGTAGTATAGACGGGGGATGGGGAAACACCGGGGAGCTGTTTTTT
CDR3 protein: CASSIDGGWGNTGELFF

CDR3 length: 15
J gene: TRBJ2-2
D gene: .
clone size: .
V gene: TRBV7-6
CDR3 DNA: TGTGCCAGCAGCTTAGGGCAGGGATACACCGGGGAGCTGTTTTTT
CDR3 protein: CASSLGQGYTGELFF

CDR3 length: 14
J gene: TRBJ2-7
D gene: .
clone size: .
V gene: TRBV10-3
CDR3 DNA: TGTGCCACCGCCACCGGACAGATAAACTACGAGCAGTACTTC
CDR3 protein: CATATGQINYEQYF

CDR3 length: 15
J gene: TRBJ1-2
D gene: .
clone size: .
V gene: TRBV7-2
CDR3 DNA: TGTGCCAGCAGCTTGCGGGGTGAGGCGAGCTATGGCTACACCTTC
CDR3 protein: CASSLRGEASYGYTF

CDR3 length: 12
J gene: TRBJ1-6
D gene: .
clone size: .
V gene: TRBV28
CDR3 DNA: TGTGCCAGCAGTAACCTGGGCGTACCCCTCCACTTT
CDR3 protein: CASSNLGVPLHF

CDR3 length: 14
J gene: TRBJ2-5
D gene: .
clone size: .
V gene: TRBV10-3
CDR3 DNA: TGTGCCATCAGTGAGTCGTCCTGGGAAGAGACCCAGTACTTC
CDR3 protein: CAISESSWEETQYF

CDR3 length: 17
J gene: TRBJ2-7
D gene: .
clone size: .
V gene: TRBV7-2
CDR3 DNA: TGTGCCAGCAGCTTCGCTATAACGACCTTGGGCGCCTACGAGCAGTACTTC
CDR3 protein: CASSFAITTLGAYEQYF

CDR3 length: 13
J gene: TRBJ2-3
D gene: .
clone size: .
V gene: TRBV12-3/TRBV12-4
CDR3 DNA: TGTGCCAGCACCCTGCAGGGTCCAGATACGCAGTATTTT
CDR3 protein: CASTLQGPDTQYF

CDR3 length: 12
J gene: TRBJ2-7
D gene: .
clone size: .
V gene: TRBV30
CDR3 DNA: TGTGCCTGGAGTGTAGTCGGCTACGAGCAGTACTTC
CDR3 protein: CAWSVVGYEQYF

CDR3 length: 17
J gene: TRBJ1-4
D gene: .
clone size: .
V gene: TRBV28
CDR3 DNA: TGTGCCAGCAGCGAGGTAATCGGGTCGACTACTAATGAAAAACTGTTTTTT
CDR3 protein: CASSEVIGSTTNEKLFF

CDR3 length: 20
J gene: TRBJ1-6
D gene: TRBD1
clone size: .
V gene: TRBV5-1
CDR3 DNA: TGCGCCAGCAGCCCGACCTCCGGGACAGGGGGCGCTTCCTATAATTCACCCCTCCACTTT
CDR3 protein: CASSPTSGTGGASYNSPLHF

CDR3 length: 14
J gene: TRBJ2-3
D gene: TRBD1
clone size: .
V gene: TRBV18
CDR3 DNA: TGTGCCAGCTCACCGGGGACAGGGACAGATACGCAGTATTTT
CDR3 protein: CASSPGTGTDTQYF

CDR3 length: 15
J gene: TRBJ1-2
D gene: .
clone size: .
V gene: TRBV4-3
CDR3 DNA: TGCGCCAGCAGCCAAGATCCACAGGGAAACTATGGCTACACCTTC
CDR3 protein: CASSQDPQGNYGYTF

CDR3 length: 15
J gene: TRBJ1-1
D gene: TRBD1
clone size: .
V gene: TRBV6-6
CDR3 DNA: TGTGCCAGCAATCCGGGACAGTCGACGGGCACTGAAGCTTTCTTT
CDR3 protein: CASNPGQSTGTEAFF

CDR3 length: 14
J gene: TRBJ2-3
D gene: .
clone size: .
V gene: TRBV28
CDR3 DNA: TGTGCCAGCAGCCCCCCGTCCAGGCGACATACGCAGTATTTT
CDR3 protein: CASSPPSRRHTQYF

CDR3 length: 15
J gene: TRBJ1-5
D gene: TRBD1
clone size: .
V gene: TRBV2
CDR3 DNA: TGTGCCAGCAGTATAGACAGGGATAGCAATCAGCCCCAGCATTTT
CDR3 protein: CASSIDRDSNQPQHF

CDR3 length: 16
J gene: TRBJ2-2
D gene: .
clone size: .
V gene: TRBV14
CDR3 DNA: TGTGCCAGCAGCCAAGGTGTCACACCGAACACCGGGGAGCTGTTTTTT
CDR3 protein: CASSQGVTPNTGELFF

CDR3 length: 13
J gene: TRBJ1-2
D gene: .
clone size: .
V gene: TRBV5-1
CDR3 DNA: TGCGCCAGCAGCGGGGGACCCCGCTATGGCTACACCTTC
CDR3 protein: CASSGGPRYGYTF

CDR3 length: 14
J gene: TRBJ1-2
D gene: .
clone size: .
V gene: TRBV5-6
CDR3 DNA: TGTGCCAGCAGCTTGAACAGGTTTAGTTATGGCTACACCTTC
CDR3 protein: CASSLNRFSYGYTF

CDR3 length: 11
J gene: TRBJ2-7
D gene: .
clone size: few
V gene: TRBV29-1
CDR3 DNA: TGCAGCGTTGAAAGTCCCTACGAGCAGTACTTC
CDR3 protein: CSVESPYEQYF

CDR3 length: 15
J gene: TRBJ1-3
D gene: .
clone size: .
V gene: TRBV9
CDR3 DNA: TGTGCCAGCAGCGGGGTGACAGGCCCCCAGGACACCATATATTTT
CDR3 protein: CASSGVTGPQDTIYF

CDR3 length: 19
J gene: TRBJ1-5
D gene: TRBD1
clone size: once
V gene: TRBV27
CDR3 DNA: TGTGCCAGCAGTTTAAAAGGGACAGGGGGCGCGGAAGGCAATCAGCCCCAGCATTTT
CDR3 protein: CASSLKGTGGAEGNQPQHF

CDR3 length: 13
J gene: TRBJ2-1
D gene: .
clone size: .
V gene: TRBV9
CDR3 DNA: TGTGCCAGCAGCGGACTAAAGGAGGATGAGCAGTTCTTC
CDR3 protein: CASSGLKEDEQFF

CDR3 length: 15
J gene: TRBJ2-7
D gene: TRBD1
clone size: .
V gene: TRBV28
CDR3 DNA: TGTGCCAGCAGCCCTTCGGACAGGGCTTCCTACGAGCAGTACTTC
CDR3 protein: CASSPSDRASYEQYF

CDR3 length: 12
J gene: TRBJ1-1
D gene: .
clone size: once
V gene: TRBV19
CDR3 DNA: TGTGCCAGTACTCACAGGAACACTGAAGCTTTCTTT
CDR3 protein: CASTHRNTEAFF

CDR3 length: 14
J gene: TRBJ2-1
D gene: .
clone size: .
V gene: TRBV13
CDR3 DNA: TGTGCCAGCAGCTTACGGGGGGCATACAATGAGCAGTTCTTC
CDR3 protein: CASSLRGAYNEQFF

CDR3 length: 14
J gene: TRBJ1-2
D gene: .
clone size: few
V gene: TRBV25-1
CDR3 DNA: TGTGCCAGCAGTGGTTGGGGGGGTAACTATGGCTACACCTTC
CDR3 protein: CASSGWGGNYGYTF

CDR3 length: 15
J gene: TRBJ1-3
D gene: .
clone size: .
V gene: TRBV10-3
CDR3 DNA: TGTGCCATCCGCGGAGGGGCTGGTGCTGGAAACACCATATATTTT
CDR3 protein: CAIRGGAGAGNTIYF